This TCR beta chain is from a study of blood T cell repertoires in COVID-19. Across the study: In each case, the material was cDNA or gDNA derived from T cells, B-cell-depleted T cells, or PBMCs.

The CDR3 length is 14 residues. Per germline, CDR1 LNHDA and CDR2 SQIVND (reference sequence). Trimming removed 3 bases from V and 4 bases from J, with 10 bases in between. Produced via immunoSEQ multiplex PCR; TCRdb's table is partial and in-frame only. Altogether some 95,000 clones are present, more than 85% being singletons, with the ten largest covering around 2.3%. The chain has TRBV19 and TRBJ1-3, with unresolved D. The sequencing sample was made of peripheral blood. The sequence came from a human donor with active COVID-19. The donor label of this sample is uncertain. The CDR3 DNA follows: TGTGCCAGTAGTATGTCTAGATTCGGAAACACCATATATTTT. Encoded protein: CASSMSRFGNTIYF.